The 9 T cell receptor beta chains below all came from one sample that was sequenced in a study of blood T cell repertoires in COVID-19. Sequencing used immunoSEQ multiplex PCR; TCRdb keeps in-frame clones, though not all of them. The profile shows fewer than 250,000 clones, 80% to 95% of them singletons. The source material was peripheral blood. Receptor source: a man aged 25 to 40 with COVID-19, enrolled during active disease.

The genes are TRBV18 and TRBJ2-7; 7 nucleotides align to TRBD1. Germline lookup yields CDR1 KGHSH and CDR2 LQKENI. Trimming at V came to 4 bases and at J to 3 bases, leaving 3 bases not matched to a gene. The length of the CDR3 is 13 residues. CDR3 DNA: TGTGCCAGCTCACAGGGACAGTACTACGAGCAGTACTTC. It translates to CASSQGQYYEQYF.

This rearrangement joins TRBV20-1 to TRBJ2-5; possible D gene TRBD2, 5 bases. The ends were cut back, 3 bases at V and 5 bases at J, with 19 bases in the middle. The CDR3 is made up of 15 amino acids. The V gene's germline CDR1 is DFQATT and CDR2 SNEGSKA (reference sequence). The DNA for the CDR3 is TGCAGTGCTAGTGACGGGAAGCCCCTTTGGGAGACCCAGTACTTC. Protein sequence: CSASDGKPLWETQYF.

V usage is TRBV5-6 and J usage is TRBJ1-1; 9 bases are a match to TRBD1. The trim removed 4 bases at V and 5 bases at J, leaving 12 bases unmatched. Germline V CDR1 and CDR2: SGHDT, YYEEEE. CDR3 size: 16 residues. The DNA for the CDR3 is TGTGCCAGCAGCCTATTTGGGACAGGGAAGCGGACTGAAGCTTTCTTT. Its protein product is CASSLFGTGKRTEAFF.

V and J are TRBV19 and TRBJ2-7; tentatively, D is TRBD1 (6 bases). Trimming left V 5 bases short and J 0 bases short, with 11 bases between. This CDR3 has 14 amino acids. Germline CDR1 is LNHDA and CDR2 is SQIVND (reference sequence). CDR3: CASSVDRVSYEQYF. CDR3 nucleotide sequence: TGTGCCAGTAGTGTGGACAGAGTCTCCTACGAGCAGTACTTC.

The CDR3 sequence is CASSTQGDRTTEAFF. CDR3 nucleotides: TGCGCCAGCAGCACCCAGGGGGATAGGACCACTGAAGCTTTCTTT. V usage is TRBV5-1 and J usage is TRBJ1-1, with 7 bases matching TRBD1. The V gene's germline CDR1 is SGHRS and CDR2 YFSETQ. The CDR3 runs to 15 residues. The junction had 10 bases not matched to a gene; V was cut back by 4 bases and J by 4 bases.

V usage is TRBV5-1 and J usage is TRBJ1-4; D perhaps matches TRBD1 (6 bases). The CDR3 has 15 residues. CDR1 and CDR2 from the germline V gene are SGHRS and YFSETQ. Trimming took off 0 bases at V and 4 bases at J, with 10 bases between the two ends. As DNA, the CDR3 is TGCGCCAGCAGCTTGGACACAGGGAATAATGAAAAACTGTTTTTT. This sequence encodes CASSLDTGNNEKLFF.

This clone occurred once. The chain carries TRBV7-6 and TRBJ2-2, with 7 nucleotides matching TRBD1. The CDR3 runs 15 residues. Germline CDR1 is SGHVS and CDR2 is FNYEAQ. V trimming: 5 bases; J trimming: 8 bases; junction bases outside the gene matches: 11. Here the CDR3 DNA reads TGTGCCAGCAGCCCTCAGACAGGGTTTACTGGGGAGCTGTTTTTT. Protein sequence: CASSPQTGFTGELFF. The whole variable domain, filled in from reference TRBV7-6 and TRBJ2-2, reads GAGVSQSPRYKVTKRGQDVALRCDPISGHVSLYWYRQALGQGPEFLTYFNYEAQQDKSGLPNDRFSAERPEGSISTLTIQRTEQRDSAMYRCASSPQTGFTGELFFGEGSRLTVL.

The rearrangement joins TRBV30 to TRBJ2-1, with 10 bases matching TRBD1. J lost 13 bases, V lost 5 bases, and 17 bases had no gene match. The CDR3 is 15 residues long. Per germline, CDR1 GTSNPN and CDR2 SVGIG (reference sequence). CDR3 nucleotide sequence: TGTGCCTGGGTGGGACCGGGACAGGGGAATTTTGGTCAGTTCTTC. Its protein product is CAWVGPGQGNFGQFF.

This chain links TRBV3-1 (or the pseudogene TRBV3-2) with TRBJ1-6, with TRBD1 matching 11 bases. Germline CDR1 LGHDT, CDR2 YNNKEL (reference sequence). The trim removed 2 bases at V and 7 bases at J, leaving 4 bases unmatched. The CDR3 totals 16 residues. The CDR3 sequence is CASSQRDRGGNSPLHF. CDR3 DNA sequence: TGTGCCAGCAGCCAACGGGACAGGGGGGGGAATTCACCCCTCCACTTT.